This T cell receptor beta chain was obtained from a study of cytomegalovirus exposure and HLA in healthy donors. Study overall: From approximately 170 million T cells, an earlier analysis saw 90 million to 130 million unique TCR beta sequences.

Both 60 Vbeta primers and 13 Jbeta primers went into the PCR. TCRdb's copy holds only in-frame clones and misses some; the assay was immunoSEQ multiplex PCR. The top ten clones hold approximately 2% of a sample with about 190,000 clones, about 77% of them seen once. This sequence was found in a woman in her twenties or thirties in good health and CMV-seropositive. Sample: PBMCs.

DNA for the CDR3: TGCGCCAGCAGCTCCACATTAGGACAGGGGTATGGCTACACCTTC. Encoded protein: CASSSTLGQGYGYTF. The chain has TRBV5-1 and TRBJ1-2, with 9 bases fitting TRBD1. The CDR3 has 15 amino acids. The germline gives CDR1 SGHRS, CDR2 YFSETQ. J gave up 5 bases and V 3 bases, and 8 bases lay outside the gene matches.